Below are 8 T cell receptor beta chains sequenced from a single sample in a study of CD8 T cells in Susac syndrome. An input of about 0.5 to 1 ug of RNA was subjected to reverse transcription using random hexamers. TCRdb independently ran MiXCR on the immunoSEQ multiplex PCR reads; one entry per CDR3 protein. Altogether hundreds of thousands of distinct CDR3 sequences are present, more than 80% being singletons, with the ten largest covering under 0.15%. Sequenced material: CD8+ T cells from PBMCs. The receptor set was obtained from a human donor with multiple sclerosis.

V is TRBV5-1 and J is TRBJ2-5; TRBD2 matches 8 bases. The CDR3 is 12 residues long. The V and J ends lost 6 bases and 10 bases, in that order; junction bases with no gene match: 8. The germline V gene encodes CDR1 SGHRS and CDR2 YFSETQ. CDR3 sequence: CASKGPGGDQYF. CDR3 coding DNA: TGCGCCAGCAAAGGGCCCGGGGGGGACCAGTACTTC.

The rearrangement uses TRBV10-3 and TRBJ2-2; 7 bases are a match to TRBD2. Trimming cost V 4 bases and J 1 base; bases outside gene matches: 6. Germline V gene sequence: CDR1 ENHRY, CDR2 SYGVKD. This CDR3 spans 16 amino acids. The CDR3 loop is CAISVSSGRNTGELFF. CDR3 nucleotides: TGTGCCATCAGTGTTTCTAGCGGACGGAACACCGGGGAGCTGTTTTTT.

In its sample, this clonotype was seen once. The rearrangement links TRBV6-5 to TRBJ1-6; D is perhaps TRBD1 (5 bases). CDR1 is MNHEY and CDR2 is SVGAGI in the germline V gene. V lost 2 bases and J lost 9, with 14 bases in between. This CDR3 has 15 residues. For the CDR3, the DNA is TGTGCCAGCAGTTACCAAGTAGGGGTGGGTTCACCCCTCCACTTT. It is translated as CASSYQVGVGSPLHF.

The V call is TRBV6-2 or TRBV6-3, the J call TRBJ2-5; TRBD2 aligns across 13 bases. The CDR3 runs 17 residues. In germline, CDR1 is MNHEY, CDR2 SVGEGT. V shed 5 bases, J shed 0 bases, and the junction held 6 bases outside the gene matches. The CDR3 here is CASSKTSGRPYQETQYF. The CDR3 nucleotides are TGTGCCAGCAGTAAGACTAGCGGGAGGCCCTACCAAGAGACCCAGTACTTC.

This clonotype appeared once. This rearrangement joins TRBV4-1 to TRBJ1-5, with D possibly matching TRBD1 (6 bases). The CDR3 spans 15 residues. V lost 4 bases to trimming and J lost 5 bases, with 15 bases between them. Germline CDR1 is MGHRA and CDR2 is YSYEKL. The CDR3 loop is CASSPDSGVHQPQHF. The CDR3 coding sequence is TGCGCCAGCAGCCCTGACTCAGGGGTCCATCAGCCCCAGCATTTT.

The chain combines TRBV5-1 with TRBJ1-1; unclear D gene. Trimming took 0 bases from V and 4 from J, leaving 10 bases between them. Germline-derived CDR1 and CDR2 are SGHRS and YFSETQ. The CDR3 is 14 residues long. CDR3 in amino acids: CASSLGQSVTEAFF. CDR3 DNA sequence: TGCGCCAGCAGCTTGGGCCAGTCGGTCACTGAAGCTTTCTTT.

This clonotype has only a few counts. The rearrangement uses TRBV19 and TRBJ1-5; D is unclear. In germline, CDR1 is LNHDA, CDR2 SQIVND (reference sequence). V shed 6 bases and J shed 4 bases, with 7 bases lying between them. The CDR3 extends over 12 amino acids. The CDR3 DNA sequence: TGTGCCAGTAGAGGTCGGAATCAGCCCCAGCATTTT. This encodes CASRGRNQPQHF.

V gene TRBV29-1 combines with J gene TRBJ2-7; 8 nucleotides agree with TRBD1. The CDR3 extends over 14 amino acids. Germline loops: CDR1 SQVTM, CDR2 ANQGSEA. The trim removed 6 bases at V and 3 bases at J, leaving 10 bases unmatched. The DNA of the CDR3 is TGCAGCGTCAACTTAGACGACAGGGGCTACGAGCAGTACTTC. This translates into CSVNLDDRGYEQYF.